This TCR beta chain emerged from a study of T cell repertoires in cytomegalovirus infection (dated by TCRdb to the late 2010s). Concerning the study at large: Donor HLA type was relevant to the analysis, because carriage of CMV infection together with the matching HLA type was indicated by public TCR beta signatures.

According to the germline V gene, CDR1 reads MGHDK and CDR2 reads SYGVNS. V was cut back by 5 bases and J by 7 bases, leaving a gap of 14 bases between them. Spanning cysteine to phenylalanine, the CDR3 consists of 14 amino acids. Left in the record is the CDR3 DNA by itself, 42 bases read in frame from the first base. This clonotype has more than one count but fewer than ten. The specificity of this receptor is unknown. Base qualities are not at hand, and no much larger clone is one base apart. General conclusions and limits of the study: Cumulative frequency of public TCR beta family members discriminated carriers of CMV infection plus the relevant HLA type in this cohort and an independent roughly 330-donor cohort. The ex vivo response was dominated by HLA-C-restricted CMV-specific TCR beta clonotypes, which also provided the single most frequent clonotype in two of eight donors.

Sequencing was carried out with an Illumina HiSeq 1500. TCRdb took the public reads, trimmed them with fastp at Q25, ran MiXCR for clone calling and kept in-frame beta chains. Records with the same CDR3 protein are collapsed into one entry carrying the most frequent genes and DNA. The sample table records around 310,000 distinct CDR3 sequences; 15% to 20% of these occur just once. Jointly, the top ten make up about 12% of the sample. The sequence was obtained from a human donor in good health (CMV status not recorded). Some clones in this sample may be carry-over from other donors' samples. Recombination joined TRBV25-1 with TRBJ1-4; the D gene remains uncertain. Sequencing was performed on PBMCs. This receptor carries the CDR3 CASSPTRQGEKLFF. The DNA sequence follows: TGTGCCAGCAGTCCAACGAGACAAGGTGAAAAACTGTTTTTT.